This TCR beta chain was profiled in a study of blood T cell repertoires in COVID-19. Whole-study context: The samples span acute and convalescent COVID-19 from the United States, Italy and Spain. T cells, B-cell-depleted T cells, or PBMCs supplied cDNA or gDNA.

This CDR3 is built from 14 residues. From germline, CDR1 is MNHNS and CDR2 SASEGT. The ends were cut back, 1 base at V and 7 bases at J, with 8 bases in the middle. Per the authors' pipeline: Estimation of nucleated cell counts was performed using reference gene primer amplification. This table comes from immunoSEQ multiplex PCR, and its TCRdb copy is limited to in-frame clones, with some not included. That table supplies the V and J calls and clone size; D and trimming were determined from the DNA. The sample consists of about 260,000 clones, 86% of them appearing once. The material sequenced was peripheral blood. V and J are TRBV6-1 and TRBJ1-6; D is unresolved. The clonotype was recovered from a young man with active or convalescent COVID-19. CDR3 DNA sequence: TGTGCCAGCAGTGAAGTTTCCGGGAATTCACCCCTCCACTTT. Translated, it gives CASSEVSGNSPLHF.